The 5 T cell receptor beta chains presented below share a single source sample, sequenced in a study of blood T cell repertoires in COVID-19. The repertoire was sequenced with immunoSEQ multiplex PCR; TCRdb's copy has only in-frame clones and lacks some. The sample yields around 220,000 clones, around 90% seen once. The material sequenced was PBMCs or T cells enriched from blood (not recorded which). The receptor source for this set is a woman younger than 45 with acute COVID-19.

The J gene is TRBJ2-5, the V gene TRBV28; 10 nucleotides match TRBD2. V trimming: 3 bases; J trimming: 0 bases; junction bases outside the gene matches: 4. The CDR3 consists of 16 residues. The V gene's germline CDR1 is MDHEN and CDR2 SYDVKM. The CDR3 region is CASSLSGLANQETQYF. The CDR3 bases are TGTGCCAGCAGTTTGTCGGGACTAGCGAACCAAGAGACCCAGTACTTC.

V and J are TRBV28 and TRBJ1-6; TRBD1 might be the D (5 bases). CDR3 size: 14 residues. The germline V gene has CDR1 MDHEN and CDR2 SYDVKM. The V end lost 3 bases, the J end lost 7 bases, and 10 bases lay between the germline ends. CDR3 residues: CASSFQGGNSPLHF. DNA of the CDR3: TGTGCCAGCAGTTTCCAGGGTGGCAATTCACCCCTCCACTTT.

V usage is TRBV29-1 and J usage is TRBJ2-1, with D uncertain. The CDR3 has 14 residues. The germline V gene encodes CDR1 SQVTM and CDR2 ANQGSEA. V gave up 6 bases and J gave up 2 bases, with 14 bases separating them. This CDR3 reads CSVSVSLAYNEQFF. For the CDR3, the DNA is TGCAGCGTGAGCGTGAGCCTAGCCTACAATGAGCAGTTCTTC.

This clone is a singleton in its sample. The rearrangement links TRBV4-3 to TRBJ2-7; D may be TRBD2 (6 bases). The CDR3 consists of 15 residues. The germline V gene encodes CDR1 LGHNA and CDR2 YSLEER. V was pared by 0 bases and J by 2 bases, with 11 bases between. CDR3 region: CASSQEAGSTYEQYF. CDR3 nucleotide sequence: TGCGCCAGCAGCCAAGAAGCGGGTTCTACCTACGAGCAGTACTTC.

The CDR3 sequence is CASSFGGLAGPHSYNEQFF. The CDR3 bases are TGTGCCAGCAGTTTTGGGGGACTAGCGGGACCTCACTCCTACAATGAGCAGTTCTTC. V is TRBV27 and J is TRBJ2-1; 13 positions match TRBD2. Germline-derived CDR1 and CDR2 are MNHEY and SMNVEV (reference sequence). The CDR3 loop spans 19 amino acids. The junction had 8 bases not matched to a gene; V was cut back by 3 bases and J by 0 bases.